This TCR beta chain was sequenced for a study of cytomegalovirus exposure and HLA in healthy donors. Overall study findings and caveats: The authors considered a cluster of highly shared sequence variants likely to be a sequencing artifact.

The PCR made use of 60 Vbeta and 13 Jbeta primers. This table comes from immunoSEQ multiplex PCR, and its TCRdb copy is limited to in-frame clones, with some not included. The data show about 98,000 clones, about 74% seen once. Germline CDR1 is SGHRS and CDR2 is YFSETQ. Trimming stripped 0 bases from V and 3 bases from J, with 10 bases between. The CDR3 spans 14 residues. As for this clone: Its antigen remains unidentified.

The clonotype was recovered from a man between 60 and 75 years old in good health and CMV-seropositive. Specimen: PBMCs. This chain uses TRBV5-1 with TRBJ2-7; D is unclear. CDR3 loop: CASSLGGLGYEQYF. The CDR3 nucleotides read TGCGCCAGCAGCTTGGGCGGTCTTGGCTACGAGCAGTACTTC.